The 5 T cell receptor beta chains presented below share a single source sample, sequenced in a study of multiple sclerosis patients with progressive multifocal leukoencephalopathy (dated by TCRdb to between 2019 and 2020). Library construction relied on the immunoSEQ multiplex PCR assay. Sourced from immuneACCESS, this table was stored by TCRdb with only in-frame sequences that have V and J called. A share of the clones is absent; for the studies checked, an unresolved V gene accounts for under half, and the remainder has no known explanation. Across this sample there are fewer than 40,000 clones, with about 88% seen only once. About 3.3% of the sample goes to the ten largest clones. What this sample's time point label stands for: time of PML onset. In the paper's terms, the treatment or condition label means: on natalizumab therapy at sampling. The sample in question was PBMCs, obtained from a patient treated with natalizumab. The source is a human donor with progressive multifocal leukoencephalopathy.

This chain connects TRBV30 to TRBJ1-2; D unresolved. The CDR3 sequence is 12 residues long. Germline-derived CDR1 and CDR2 are GTSNPN and SVGIG (reference sequence). With 2 bases removed from V and 2 bases from J, the gap between germline ends came to 6 bases. The CDR3 DNA reads as TGTGCCTGGAGTCCCGCAAACTATGGCTACACCTTC. This encodes CAWSPANYGYTF.

The V call is TRBV7-8, the J call TRBJ1-1; maybe TRBD1 (6 bases). This CDR3 has 14 amino acids. Trimming removed 9 bases from V and 0 bases from J, with 14 bases in between. Germline CDR1 and CDR2: SGHVS and FQNEAQ. The CDR3 coding sequence is TGTGCCAGTACCTCTGGACAGCTGAACACTGAAGCTTTCTTT. The encoded protein is CASTSGQLNTEAFF.

The V and J genes are TRBV5-1 and TRBJ1-1; 7 nucleotides agree with TRBD1. Losses at the gene ends were 0 bases for V and 7 bases for J; bases not matched to a gene: 3. Looked up from germline, CDR1 is SGHRS and CDR2 is YFSETQ. The CDR3 runs 13 residues. The CDR3 is CASSLGTGVEAFF. The CDR3, as DNA: TGCGCCAGCAGCTTGGGGACAGGAGTTGAAGCTTTCTTT.

This clone appeared a few times. The chain combines TRBV25-1 with TRBJ1-1; D uncertain. The germline V and J ends were trimmed by 1 base and 10 bases, with 13 bases remaining between them. Germline CDR1 and CDR2: MGHDK and SYGVNS. This CDR3 is 13 amino acids long. CDR3 bases: TGTGCCAGCAGTGAATCTCGGAGATATAGAGCTTTCTTT. This codes for CASSESRRYRAFF.

The V and J genes are TRBV11-2 and TRBJ2-5; possible D gene TRBD1, 5 bases. The CDR3 sequence is 13 residues long. The ends were cut back, 3 bases at V and 1 base at J, with 6 bases in the middle. Per germline, CDR1 SGHAT and CDR2 FQNNGV. The CDR3 region is CASSFGAQETQYF. The DNA for the CDR3 is TGTGCCAGCAGCTTTGGGGCCCAAGAGACCCAGTACTTC.